What follows are 21 T cell receptor beta chains derived from one specimen sequenced in a study of cytomegalovirus exposure and HLA in healthy donors. The PCR ran on 60 Vbeta and 13 Jbeta primers. TCRdb's table, derived via immunoSEQ multiplex PCR, lists solely in-frame clones and lacks some. Here the sample spans approximately 160,000 clones, 75% to 90% being singletons. The sequenced sample was PBMCs. These receptors came from a woman aged 45-65 years in good health and CMV-seropositive.

The chain recombines TRBV4-3 with TRBJ2-3; 8 bases match TRBD1. Looked up from germline, CDR1 is LGHNA and CDR2 is YSLEER. Trimming cost V 2 bases and J 1 base; bases outside gene matches: 5. This CDR3 is 16 amino acids long. CDR3 sequence reads: CASSQTGQVRTDTQYF. In DNA form, the CDR3 reads TGCGCCAGCAGCCAAACGGGACAGGTTCGCACAGATACGCAGTATTTT.

The CDR3 here is CASSRYRDLQPEAFF. The DNA of the CDR3 is TGCGCCAGCAGCCGTTACCGGGACTTACAACCTGAAGCTTTCTTT. The genes are TRBV4-1 and TRBJ1-1, with TRBD1 as a possible D gene (5 bases). The CDR3 has 15 amino acids. The V end lost 4 bases, the J end lost 6 bases, and 18 bases lay between the germline ends. CDR1 is MGHRA, CDR2 YSYEKL, per germline.

Turning to this clone: The junction departs from the called germline gene at one end, perhaps through a read error. The V and J genes are TRBV7-7 and TRBJ2-3; D unresolved. The CDR3 totals 15 residues. Germline CDR1 and CDR2: SSHAT and FNYEAQ (reference sequence). The CDR3, as DNA: TGTGCTAGCAGCTTAGGCCGAGAAAGCACAGATACGCAGTATTTT. This gives the protein CASSLGRESTDTQYF.

The chain has TRBV10-3 and TRBJ2-3, with TRBD2 identical over 8 bases. The V and J ends lost 10 bases and 1 base, in that order; junction bases with no gene match: 7. Looked up from germline, CDR1 is ENHRY and CDR2 is SYGVKD. There are 14 residues in the CDR3. CDR3 sequence (DNA): TGTGCCACGGCGCGGGAGGAAGGCACAGATACGCAGTATTTT. Translating it yields CATAREEGTDTQYF.

This rearrangement joins TRBV7-2 to TRBJ2-7; no clear D gene. Germline V gene data show CDR1 as SGHTA and CDR2 as FQGNSA. This CDR3 comprises 13 residues. V lost 7 bases to trimming and J lost 3 bases, with 13 bases between them. The CDR3 loop reads CASTQKGVYEQYF. The CDR3 DNA is TGTGCCAGCACCCAAAAAGGAGTCTACGAGCAGTACTTC.

J is TRBJ2-7 and V is TRBV19; the D gene is possibly TRBD2 (5 bases). CDR1 LNHDA and CDR2 SQIVND come from the germline V gene (reference sequence). V shed 3 bases and J shed 2 bases, with 11 bases lying between them. This CDR3 has 14 amino acids. The CDR3 region is CASSIGRATYEQYF. CDR3 DNA: TGTGCCAGTAGTATTGGGCGGGCTACCTACGAGCAGTACTTC.

Details on this clone: One end of the junction is discordant with germline, which a read error may explain. The chain is built from TRBV7-7 and TRBJ2-2, with 9 bases identical to TRBD2. Germline CDR1 and CDR2: SSHAT and FNYEAQ (reference sequence). The CDR3 spans 14 residues. CDR3 region: CASSLLAGTGELFF. As DNA, the CDR3 is TGTGCTAGCAGCTTGCTAGCGGGAACCGGGGAGCTGTTTTTT.

This clone was seen once. V is TRBV9 and J is TRBJ2-7; tentative D call: TRBD1 (5 bases). The CDR3 totals 15 residues. Germline V gene lookup returns CDR1 SGDLS and CDR2 YYNGEE. The V gene lost 0 bases and the J gene lost 3 bases, with 13 bases spanning the gap. Here the CDR3 DNA reads TGTGCCAGCAGCGTAGCTCCGCAGGGAAACTACGAGCAGTACTTC. Amino acids: CASSVAPQGNYEQYF. The full variable domain, its missing parts supplied by reference TRBV9 and TRBJ2-7, is DSGVTQTPKHLITATGQRVTLRCSPRSGDLSVYWYQQSLDQGLQFLIQYYNGEERAKGNILERFSAQQFPDLHSELNLSSLELGDSALYFCASSVAPQGNYEQYFGPGTRLTVT.

The V call is TRBV18, the J call TRBJ2-2; 9 nucleotides match TRBD1. J gave up 4 bases and V 3 bases, and 9 bases lay outside the gene matches. Germline CDR1 is KGHSH and CDR2 is LQKENI. The CDR3 is 17 residues long. The CDR3 nucleotides are TGTGCCAGCTCACCGGCCGGGACAGGGTTCGTCACCGGGGAGCTGTTTTTT. Its translation is CASSPAGTGFVTGELFF.

The genes are TRBV7-9 and TRBJ1-1; a possible D gene is TRBD1 (6 bases). Trimming shortened V by 7 bases and J by 4 bases, and 13 bases separated the two germline ends. The CDR3 length is 13 residues. From germline, CDR1 is SEHNR and CDR2 FQNEAQ (reference sequence). CDR3 loop: CASTMTGPTEAFF. In DNA form, the CDR3 reads TGTGCCAGCACCATGACAGGCCCCACTGAAGCTTTCTTT.

Regarding this clone: Sequence at one end of the junction differs from germline and may be a read error. This sequence joins TRBV27 and TRBJ2-6, with D unresolved. The CDR3 spans 13 residues. Germline-derived CDR1 and CDR2 are MNHEY and SMNVEV (reference sequence). CDR3 sequence: CASSISGANVLTF. In nucleotides, the CDR3 is TGTGCCAGCAGTATATCTGGGGCCAACGTCCTGACTTTC. The full variable domain, with the rest looked up from reference TRBV27 and TRBJ2-6, is EAQVTQNPRYLITVTGKKLTVTCSQNMNHEYMSWYRQDPGLGLRQIYYSMNVEVTDKGDVPEGYKVSRKEKRNFPLILESPSPNQTSLYFCASSISGANVLTFGAGSRLTVL.

The V and J genes are TRBV7-9 and TRBJ1-2, with TRBD1 matching over 9 bases. This CDR3 is 14 amino acids long. V was pared by 3 bases and J by 6 bases, with 5 bases of the junction left unmatched. CDR1 and CDR2 from the germline V gene are SEHNR and FQNEAQ (reference sequence). CDR3 coding DNA: TGTGCCAGCAGCTTGGCGGGACAGGGACATGGCTACACCTTC. Protein: CASSLAGQGHGYTF.

The chain links TRBV11-2 to TRBJ2-1, with 8 bases identical to TRBD2. Germline V gives CDR1 SGHAT, CDR2 FQNNGV. V lost 6 bases to trimming and J lost 4 bases; unmatched junction nucleotides: 11. The CDR3 runs 16 residues. CDR3 sequence reads: CASRKGSGGKYNEQFF. CDR3 in DNA: TGTGCCAGCAGAAAAGGGAGCGGGGGCAAGTACAATGAGCAGTTCTTC.

V and J are TRBV10-3 and TRBJ1-1; D is uncertain. Germline V gene data show CDR1 as ENHRY and CDR2 as SYGVKD. The CDR3 extends over 12 amino acids. Trimming cost V 2 bases and J 8 bases, with 9 bases left between them. Here the CDR3 DNA reads TGTGCCATCAGTGAGGGGCACCCCGAAGCTTTCTTT. It is translated as CAISEGHPEAFF.

The CDR3 DNA is TGTGCCAGCAGCGTAGTGGCGGGAGGTAGAATAGATACGCAGTATTTT. Protein product: CASSVVAGGRIDTQYF. The rearrangement links TRBV9 to TRBJ2-3; 8 bases match TRBD2. V lost 0 bases and J lost 5; bases outside the gene matches: 8. The CDR3 totals 16 residues. The germline CDR1 and CDR2 sequences are SGDLS and YYNGEE. Full variable domain (outside the CDR3, taken from reference TRBV9 and TRBJ2-3): DSGVTQTPKHLITATGQRVTLRCSPRSGDLSVYWYQQSLDQGLQFLIQYYNGEERAKGNILERFSAQQFPDLHSELNLSSLELGDSALYFCASSVVAGGRIDTQYFGPGTRLTVL.

The chain employs TRBV4-2 and TRBJ2-7, with TRBD2 identical over 7 bases. The germline gives CDR1 LGHNA, CDR2 YNFKEQ. The length of the CDR3 is 15 residues. V lost 0 bases to trimming and J lost 3 bases; unmatched junction nucleotides: 5. The CDR3 reads CASSQEPSGSYEQYF. The CDR3 DNA reads TGTGCCAGCAGCCAAGAACCTAGCGGAAGCTACGAGCAGTACTTC.

This clone was recorded once. The chain is built from TRBV14 and TRBJ1-1; 8 nucleotides match TRBD1. Germline V lookup: CDR1 SGHDN, CDR2 FVKESK. V lost 3 bases, J lost 10 bases, and 4 bases stayed unmatched. This CDR3 is 12 amino acids long. This CDR3 is CASSHGQGAAFF. For the CDR3, the DNA is TGTGCCAGCAGCCACGGACAGGGAGCAGCTTTCTTT.

J is TRBJ2-6 and V is TRBV5-4, with D hard to call. CDR1 is SGHNT and CDR2 is YYREEE in the germline V gene (reference sequence). This CDR3 is 15 amino acids long. V dropped 4 bases and J dropped 1 base, with 9 bases sitting between them. The CDR3 sequence: CASSIDISGANVLTF. The CDR3, as DNA: TGTGCCAGCAGCATAGACATTTCTGGGGCCAACGTCCTGACTTTC. Variable domain in full (rest from reference TRBV5-4 and TRBJ2-6): ETGVTQSPTHLIKTRGQQVTLRCSSQSGHNTVSWYQQALGQGPQFIFQYYREEENGRGNFPPRFSGLQFPNYSSELNVNALELDDSALYLCASSIDISGANVLTFGAGSRLTVL.

In DNA form, the CDR3 reads TGTGCCAGCAGTTTAATGACAGGGGGGCACAATCAGCCCCAGCATTTT. This encodes CASSLMTGGHNQPQHF. The J gene is TRBJ1-5, the V gene TRBV28; 9 bases are a match to TRBD1. The CDR3 extends over 16 amino acids. The germline V gene has CDR1 MDHEN and CDR2 SYDVKM. Trimming cost V 2 bases and J 3 bases; bases outside gene matches: 5.

This clone was detected a few times. The chain is built from TRBV30 and TRBJ1-6, with 10 bases fitting TRBD1. The J segment lost 5 bases and the V segment lost 1 base, leaving 11 bases of the junction unmatched. The CDR3 covers 18 residues. The germline gives CDR1 GTSNPN, CDR2 SVGIG (reference sequence). The CDR3 DNA reads TGTGCCTGGAGTGGGGGACAGGGGATGAGTATCCATAATTCACCCCTCCACTTT. It is translated as CAWSGGQGMSIHNSPLHF.

The V and J genes are TRBV28 and TRBJ2-7, with D perhaps matching TRBD2 (5 bases). CDR3 length equals 14 residues. V lost 4 bases to trimming and J lost 6 bases, with 16 bases between them. The V gene's germline CDR1 is MDHEN and CDR2 SYDVKM. CDR3 sequence reads: CASSSPTLLAEQYF. As DNA, the CDR3 is TGTGCCAGCAGTTCCCCCACCCTTCTAGCCGAGCAGTACTTC.